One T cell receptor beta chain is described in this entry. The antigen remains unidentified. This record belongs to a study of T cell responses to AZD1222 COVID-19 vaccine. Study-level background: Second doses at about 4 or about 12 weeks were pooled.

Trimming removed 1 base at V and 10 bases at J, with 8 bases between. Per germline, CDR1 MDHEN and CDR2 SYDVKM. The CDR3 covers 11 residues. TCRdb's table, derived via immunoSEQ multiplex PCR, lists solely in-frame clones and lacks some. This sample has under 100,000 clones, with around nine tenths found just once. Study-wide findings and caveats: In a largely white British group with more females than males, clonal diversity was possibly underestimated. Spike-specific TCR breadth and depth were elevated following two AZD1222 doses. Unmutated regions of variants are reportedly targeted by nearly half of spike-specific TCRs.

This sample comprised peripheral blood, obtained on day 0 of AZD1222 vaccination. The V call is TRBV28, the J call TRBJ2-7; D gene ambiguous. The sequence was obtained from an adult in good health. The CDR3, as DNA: TGTGCCAGCAGTTTATCTGGGTATCAGTACTTC. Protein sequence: CASSLSGYQYF. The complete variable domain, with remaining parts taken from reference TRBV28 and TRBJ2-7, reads DVKVTQSSRYLVKRTGEKVFLECVQDMDHENMFWYRQDPGLGLRLIYFSYDVKMKEKGDIPEGYSVSREKKERFSLILESASTNQTSMYLCASSLSGYQYFGPGTRLTVT.